The 30 T cell receptor beta chains reported below all come from one sample, sequenced in a study of shared clonotypes between healthy human individuals. Repertoires were generated with immunoSEQ multiplex PCR, while TCRdb's copy carries only in-frame clones and drops some. The repertoire holds 97,000 or so clones, with roughly 50% as singletons. The material sequenced was PBMCs. Every receptor here comes from a woman aged 40 to 49 in good health. Some clones in this sample may be carry-over from other donors' samples.

This clone was picked up one time. The gene calls are TRBV9 and TRBJ2-3; D unresolved. CDR3 size: 15 residues. CDR1 SGDLS and CDR2 YYNGEE come from the germline V gene. V dropped 0 bases and J dropped 3 bases, with 11 bases sitting between them. The CDR3 region has the DNA TGTGCCAGCAGCGTAGGGCCGGTTAAGACAGATACGCAGTATTTT. This translates into CASSVGPVKTDTQYF.

This clone was detected only a few times. The chain couples TRBV10-3 to TRBJ1-1, with no clear D. V dropped 6 bases and J dropped 8 bases, with 22 bases sitting between them. Germline V gene data show CDR1 as ENHRY and CDR2 as SYGVKD. This CDR3 has 15 residues. As DNA, the CDR3 is TGTGCCATCAGCGAACCCGGAGTTCGCGGAGCAGAAGCTTTCTTT. It specifies CAISEPGVRGAEAFF.

The chain employs TRBV28 and TRBJ2-7; D perhaps matches TRBD2 (5 bases). This CDR3 spans 14 amino acids. V was clipped by 8 bases and J by 0 bases, with 14 bases between them. The V gene's germline CDR1 is MDHEN and CDR2 SYDVKM. The CDR3 DNA is TGTGCCAGCCCCCTCGTCGGGGACTCCTACGAGCAGTACTTC. Amino acids: CASPLVGDSYEQYF.

This clone showed up many times. This chain uses TRBV28 with TRBJ1-1; D is possibly TRBD1 (5 bases). V lost 1 base and J lost 11, with 14 bases in between. CDR1 is MDHEN, CDR2 SYDVKM, per germline. There are 13 residues in the CDR3. The CDR3, as DNA: TGTGCCAGCAGTTTATCAGGGTTTAGGTCGGCTTTCTTT. It is translated as CASSLSGFRSAFF.

The V gene is TRBV30, the J gene TRBJ1-6, with 7 bases lining up with TRBD1. Germline V gives CDR1 GTSNPN, CDR2 SVGIG (reference sequence). This CDR3 comprises 12 residues. V lost 2 bases to trimming and J lost 14 bases; unmatched junction nucleotides: 6. The CDR3: CAWSSGTATLHF. DNA of the CDR3: TGTGCCTGGAGTTCCGGGACAGCGACCCTCCACTTT.

This clone was seen a few times. This chain connects TRBV30 to TRBJ2-7, with 7 positions matching TRBD1. CDR3 length equals 12 residues. The V segment lost 5 bases and the J segment 2 bases; nucleotides outside the gene matches: 3. From germline, CDR1 is GTSNPN and CDR2 SVGIG (reference sequence). The DNA of the CDR3 is TGTGCCTGGGCGACAGGGCCCTACGAGCAGTACTTC. Its protein is CAWATGPYEQYF.

The J gene is TRBJ2-1, the V gene TRBV5-1; D is uncertain. CDR1 is SGHRS and CDR2 is YFSETQ in the germline V gene. The CDR3 is 13 amino acids. V lost 0 bases to trimming and J lost 8 bases, with 9 bases between them. The CDR3 reads CASSLGSGYEQFF. The CDR3, as DNA: TGCGCCAGCAGCTTGGGGAGTGGGTATGAGCAGTTCTTC.

The chain joins TRBV20-1 to TRBJ2-7; D is unresolved. The CDR3 loop spans 11 amino acids. The germline gives CDR1 DFQATT, CDR2 SNEGSKA (reference sequence). Deletions cut 0 bases from V and 5 bases from J, with 5 bases between. The CDR3 DNA is TGCAGTGCTAGAGAAGGAGACGAGCAGTACTTC. It encodes CSAREGDEQYF.

V and J are TRBV29-1 and TRBJ2-7, with a weak D call TRBD1 (6 bases). CDR1 is SQVTM and CDR2 is ANQGSEA in the germline V gene. The CDR3 totals 11 residues. V dropped 7 bases and J dropped 7 bases, with 14 bases sitting between them. DNA for the CDR3: TGCAGCGCGGGACATCCCGGGGAGCAGTACTTC. This encodes CSAGHPGEQYF.

This clone was seen a single time. The chain carries TRBV5-1 and TRBJ2-1, with TRBD2 matching 10 bases. Germline values: CDR1 SGHRS, CDR2 YFSETQ. The CDR3 totals 16 residues. Trimming removed 0 bases from V and 6 bases from J; junction bases left unmatched: 6. CDR3 residues: CASSLVGLAGVNEQFF. The CDR3 nucleotides read TGCGCCAGCAGCTTGGTCGGTCTAGCGGGAGTCAATGAGCAGTTCTTC.

This clone was counted ten times or more. This chain connects TRBV4-1 to TRBJ1-1; D is uncertain. Germline CDR1 MGHRA, CDR2 YSYEKL. This CDR3 region has 15 residues. V lost 2 bases and J 1 base, leaving 11 bases between the germline ends. In DNA form, the CDR3 reads TGCGCCAGCAGCCAATCTCCAACATCGAACACTGAAGCTTTCTTT. It codes for CASSQSPTSNTEAFF.

This clone occurred many times. The chain links TRBV5-4 to TRBJ2-7; D is unresolved. V was clipped by 3 bases and J by 0 bases, with 10 bases between them. CDR1 is SGHNT and CDR2 is YYREEE in the germline V gene (reference sequence). This CDR3 is 14 amino acids long. CDR3: CASSWRPSSYEQYF. The CDR3 DNA reads TGTGCCAGCAGCTGGAGACCAAGCTCCTACGAGCAGTACTTC.

The chain uses TRBV7-3 and TRBJ2-2; D is ambiguous. V dropped 1 base and J dropped 2 bases, with 2 bases sitting between them. The CDR3 is made up of 13 amino acids. Per germline, CDR1 SGHTA and CDR2 FQGTGA. Here the CDR3 reads CASSLINTGELFF. The DNA for the CDR3 is TGTGCCAGCAGCTTAATAAACACCGGGGAGCTGTTTTTT.

In its sample, this clone was seen many times. The rearrangement links TRBV4-1 to TRBJ2-7, with 11 bases fitting TRBD2. The CDR3 has 15 residues. Losses at the gene ends were 4 bases for V and 12 bases for J; bases not matched to a gene: 14. Germline lookup yields CDR1 MGHRA and CDR2 YSYEKL. CDR3 region: CASSPSHTSGSQPYF. Here the CDR3 DNA reads TGCGCCAGCAGCCCGAGTCACACTAGCGGGAGCCAACCGTACTTC.

This clone was recorded at least ten times. The chain uses TRBV25-1 and TRBJ2-2; possibly TRBD1 for D (6 bases). There are 18 residues in the CDR3. From germline, CDR1 is MGHDK and CDR2 SYGVNS. V was pared by 3 bases and J by 1 base, with 18 bases between. CDR3 bases: TGTGCCAGCAGTGACTTCCTAGGGCAGGGGAGGAACACCGGGGAGCTGTTTTTT. Amino acids: CASSDFLGQGRNTGELFF. The full variable domain, rest sourced from reference TRBV25-1 and TRBJ2-2, is EADIYQTPRYLVIGTGKKITLECSQTMGHDKMYWYQQDPGMELHLIHYSYGVNSTEKGDLSSESTVSRIRTEHFPLTLESARPSHTSQYLCASSDFLGQGRNTGELFFGEGSRLTVL.

In its sample, this clone was seen a few times. The chain links TRBV28 to TRBJ2-5; D call uncertain. The DNA end lines up better with TRBJ2-7; the J call may be wrong. The CDR3 totals 15 residues. Germline V CDR1 and CDR2: MDHEN, SYDVKM. The CDR3 DNA reads TGTGCCAGCAGTTTAGGGGTACCATACTCCTACGAGCAGTACTTC. It yields the protein CASSLGVPYSYEQYF.

The chain carries TRBV6-4 and TRBJ1-2, with TRBD1 matching 8 bases. The trim removed 5 bases at V and 4 bases at J, leaving 9 bases unmatched. The CDR3 runs 15 residues. The germline CDR1 and CDR2 sequences are MRHNA and SNTAGT. The CDR3 nucleotides are TGTGCCAGCAGTTCGACAGGGGACTCGTTCTATGGCTACACCTTC. Encoded protein: CASSSTGDSFYGYTF.

The V gene is TRBV30, the J gene TRBJ2-7; D possibly corresponds to TRBD2 (5 bases). The CDR3 consists of 13 residues. The germline V gene encodes CDR1 GTSNPN and CDR2 SVGIG (reference sequence). V dropped 5 bases and J dropped 2 bases, with 13 bases sitting between them. The CDR3 DNA reads as TGTGCCTGGGGCCTGGAGCGGACCTACGAGCAGTACTTC. Its translation: CAWGLERTYEQYF. Full variable domain (missing parts from reference TRBV30 and TRBJ2-7): SQTIHQWPATLVQPVGSPLSLECTVEGTSNPNLYWYRQAAGRGLQLLFYSVGIGQISSEVPQNLSASRPQDRQFILSSKKLLLSDSGFYLCAWGLERTYEQYFGPGTRLTVT.

Concerning this clone itself: This probably arose from a read error, given a far larger clone one base away. The sample holds other DNA sequences that translate to the same CDR3. This chain uses TRBV9 with TRBJ2-5, with 8 bases lining up with TRBD1. The CDR3 loop spans 16 amino acids. Per the germline V gene, CDR1 is SGDLS and CDR2 is YYNGEE. V lost 5 bases, J lost 5 bases, and 14 bases stayed unmatched. The CDR3 reads CASSPAQGDGQETQYF. In DNA form, the CDR3 reads TGTGCCAGCAGTCCCGCACAGGGGGATGGTCAGGAGACCCAGTACTTC.

This clone was counted at least ten times. This chain connects TRBV4-3 to TRBJ1-4; possible D gene TRBD1, 5 bases. This CDR3 contains 14 residues. Germline V CDR1 and CDR2: LGHNA, YSLEER. V was clipped by 3 bases and J by 3 bases, with 8 bases between them. CDR3 in DNA: TGCGCCAGCAGCCACGACAGTTCTAATGAAAAACTGTTTTTT. It is translated as CASSHDSSNEKLFF.

This rearrangement joins TRBV28 to TRBJ2-3, with TRBD1 matching 7 bases. CDR1 and CDR2 from the germline V gene are MDHEN and SYDVKM. Losses at the gene ends were 8 bases for V and 2 bases for J; bases not matched to a gene: 7. The length of the CDR3 is 14 residues. The CDR3 spells CASETTGITDTQYF. DNA for the CDR3: TGTGCCAGCGAAACGACAGGGATCACAGATACGCAGTATTTT.

This clone occurred a few times. The rearrangement joins TRBV7-6 to TRBJ2-1, with TRBD2 matching 7 bases. Germline V gene data show CDR1 as SGHVS and CDR2 as FNYEAQ. The CDR3 sequence is 17 residues long. V shed 0 bases and J 3 bases; nucleotides not matched to a gene: 8. In DNA, the CDR3 is TGTGCCAGCAGCTTAGCCTCTATGGGCGGGGGCTACAATGAGCAGTTCTTC. Translation: CASSLASMGGGYNEQFF.

This clone was counted a few times. This chain joins TRBV5-1 and TRBJ2-1; 9 bases align to TRBD2. Germline CDR1 SGHRS, CDR2 YFSETQ. The ends lost 3 bases at V and 9 bases at J; junction bases unmatched: 13. The CDR3 has 16 amino acids. As DNA, the CDR3 is TGCGCCAGCAGCTCCACGGCGGGAGGGTATTTTGGTGAGCAGTTCTTC. This sequence encodes CASSSTAGGYFGEQFF. The variable domain in full, with the rest retrieved from reference TRBV5-1 and TRBJ2-1, is KAGVTQTPRYLIKTRGQQVTLSCSPISGHRSVSWYQQTPGQGLQFLFEYFSETQRNKGNFPGRFSGRQFSNSRSEMNVSTLELGDSALYLCASSSTAGGYFGEQFFGPGTRLTVL.

This clone was detected ten times or more. The chain links TRBV10-3 to TRBJ1-2; 10 bases fit TRBD1. Germline-derived CDR1 and CDR2 are ENHRY and SYGVKD. Trimming removed 0 bases from V and 3 bases from J; junction bases left unmatched: 7. This CDR3 has 17 amino acids. DNA for the CDR3: TGTGCCATCAGTGAGTCGGGGCCGACAGGGGGCGACTATGGCTACACCTTC. Amino acid sequence: CAISESGPTGGDYGYTF.

This clone was counted ten times or more. CDR3 DNA: TGTGCCAGCAGACTTGACGCTCAGCCCCAGCATTTT. This translates into CASRLDAQPQHF. This chain joins TRBV6-6 and TRBJ1-5; D is undetermined. The CDR3 totals 12 residues. Per germline, CDR1 MNHNY and CDR2 SVGAGI (reference sequence). V dropped 6 bases and J dropped 6 bases, with 9 bases sitting between them.

The chain uses TRBV30 and TRBJ1-1; D is unclear. The germline gives CDR1 GTSNPN, CDR2 SVGIG (reference sequence). This CDR3 contains 13 residues. The V end lost 4 bases, the J end lost 5 bases, and 14 bases lay between the germline ends. The CDR3 coding sequence is TGTGCCTGGACTCGTGGTTTTCGTACTGAAGCTTTCTTT. Translating gives CAWTRGFRTEAFF. The variable domain in full, with the rest retrieved from reference TRBV30 and TRBJ1-1, is SQTIHQWPATLVQPVGSPLSLECTVEGTSNPNLYWYRQAAGRGLQLLFYSVGIGQISSEVPQNLSASRPQDRQFILSSKKLLLSDSGFYLCAWTRGFRTEAFFGQGTRLTVV.

This clone was seen once. A read error is possible here, since a much larger clone lies one base away. The sample contains more than one DNA sequence encoding this CDR3. The rearrangement links TRBV5-1 to TRBJ1-4, with 8 bases lining up with TRBD1. CDR1 is SGHRS and CDR2 is YFSETQ in the germline V gene. This CDR3 region has 15 residues. The CDR3: CASSLETGGVEKLFF. In DNA form, the CDR3 reads TGCGCCAGCAGCTTGGAAACAGGGGGGGTTGAAAAACTGTTTTTC.

The gene calls are TRBV30 and TRBJ1-1; no definite D call. This CDR3 is built from 13 residues. Per germline, CDR1 GTSNPN and CDR2 SVGIG (reference sequence). The V end lost 2 bases, the J end lost 0 bases, and 7 bases lay between the germline ends. CDR3 residues: CAWSPTLNTEAFF. The CDR3 region has the DNA TGTGCCTGGAGTCCCACCTTGAACACTGAAGCTTTCTTT. The complete variable domain, with remaining parts taken from reference TRBV30 and TRBJ1-1, reads SQTIHQWPATLVQPVGSPLSLECTVEGTSNPNLYWYRQAAGRGLQLLFYSVGIGQISSEVPQNLSASRPQDRQFILSSKKLLLSDSGFYLCAWSPTLNTEAFFGQGTRLTVV.

For this clone: This may arise from a read error, as a much more abundant clone is one base away. The chain uses TRBV5-1 and TRBJ2-1, with TRBD1 matching 9 bases. The length of the CDR3 is 15 residues. Germline CDR1 SGHRS, CDR2 YFSETQ. J lost 6 bases, V lost 4 bases, and 8 bases had no gene match. In DNA form, the CDR3 reads TGCGCCAGCAGCGATACAGGGGGCACCTGCAATGAGCAGTTCTTC. Translated, it gives CASSDTGGTCNEQFF.

The J gene is TRBJ1-5, the V gene TRBV6-1, with a tentative D call TRBD1 (6 bases). Trimming left V 8 bases short and J 1 base short, with 15 bases between. This CDR3 comprises 15 residues. CDR1 and CDR2 (germline): MNHNS, SASEGT. CDR3 nucleotide sequence: TGTGCCAGCGGGGAGGGGGGGACAAGCAATCAGCCCCAGCATTTT. This gives the protein CASGEGGTSNQPQHF.